Listed here are 32 T cell receptor beta chains from one sample, sequenced in a study of cytomegalovirus exposure and HLA in healthy donors. PCR amplification relied on 60 Vbeta primers (plus 13 Jbeta primers). The table came from immunoSEQ multiplex PCR; TCRdb's copy has only in-frame clones and leaves some out. The sample holds 110,000 to 150,000 clones; 80% are singletons and the top ten take 4.5%. Sequencing input: PBMCs. Every receptor here comes from a man in his forties or fifties in good health and CMV-seronegative.

The chain combines TRBV10-3 with TRBJ2-2, with 14 bases fitting TRBD2. The V gene end was trimmed by 1 base and the J gene end by 5 bases; junction bases not matched to a gene: 3. The CDR3 spans 17 residues. The germline gives CDR1 ENHRY, CDR2 SYGVKD. DNA of the CDR3: TGTGCCATCAGTGAGTGGACTAGCGGGGGGTTGACCGGGGAGCTGTTTTTT. Translation: CAISEWTSGGLTGELFF.

The V call is TRBV19, the J call TRBJ2-5, with 8 bases that match TRBD1. V dropped 5 bases and J dropped 3; count of bases not matched to a gene: 2. Germline-derived CDR1 and CDR2 are LNHDA and SQIVND (reference sequence). CDR3 size: 13 residues. The DNA for the CDR3 is TGTGCCAGTAGTCTACAGGGGGAAGAGACCCAGTACTTC. It codes for CASSLQGEETQYF.

The gene calls are TRBV9 and TRBJ2-2, with D unresolved. CDR1 and CDR2 from the germline V gene are SGDLS and YYNGEE. The CDR3 has 16 amino acids. V was pared by 0 bases and J by 0 bases, with 9 bases between. This CDR3 reads CASSVGYRPNTGELFF. The CDR3 nucleotides are TGTGCCAGCAGCGTAGGTTACAGACCGAACACCGGGGAGCTGTTTTTT. Based on the CDR3 plus reference TRBV9 and TRBJ2-2, the full variable domain is DSGVTQTPKHLITATGQRVTLRCSPRSGDLSVYWYQQSLDQGLQFLIQYYNGEERAKGNILERFSAQQFPDLHSELNLSSLELGDSALYFCASSVGYRPNTGELFFGEGSRLTVL.

CDR3 bases: TGCGCCAGCAGCCAAGATTACAGCCCGAGCTCCTACAATGAGCAGTTCTTC. It is translated as CASSQDYSPSSYNEQFF. V usage is TRBV4-3 and J usage is TRBJ2-1; D is unresolved. The CDR3 is 17 amino acids. The V gene's germline CDR1 is LGHNA and CDR2 YSLEER. With 0 bases removed from V and 0 bases from J, the gap between germline ends came to 12 bases.

The J gene is TRBJ2-5, the V gene TRBV7-9, with 11 positions matching TRBD1. The J segment lost 5 bases and the V segment lost 5 bases, leaving 13 bases of the junction unmatched. This CDR3 region has 17 residues. The germline V gene has CDR1 SEHNR and CDR2 FQNEAQ (reference sequence). The CDR3 nucleotides read TGTGCCAGCAGCCGCGGACAGGGGGCGAGGGGAGGGGAGACCCAGTACTTC. This encodes CASSRGQGARGGETQYF. The complete variable domain, with remaining parts taken from reference TRBV7-9 and TRBJ2-5, reads DTGVSQNPRHKITKRGQNVTFRCDPISEHNRLYWYRQTLGQGPEFLTYFQNEAQLEKSRLLSDRFSAERPKGSFSTLEIQRTEQGDSAMYLCASSRGQGARGGETQYFGPGTRLLVL.

The chain has TRBV7-8 and TRBJ1-4; 8 bases are shared with TRBD1. This CDR3 is 13 amino acids long. Germline trimming cut 4 bases from V and 7 bases from J; bases unmatched to any gene: 2. The germline V gene has CDR1 SGHVS and CDR2 FQNEAQ. This chain's CDR3 is CASSSDRGEKLFF. CDR3 sequence (DNA): TGTGCCAGCAGCTCAGACAGGGGTGAAAAACTGTTTTTT. Full variable domain (rest looked up from reference TRBV7-8 and TRBJ1-4): GAGVSQSPRYKVAKRGQDVALRCDPISGHVSLFWYQQALGQGPEFLTYFQNEAQLDKSGLPSDRFFAERPEGSVSTLKIQRTQQEDSAVYLCASSSDRGEKLFFGSGTQLSVL.

The chain recombines TRBV14 with TRBJ1-2, with TRBD1 matching 7 bases. Germline values: CDR1 SGHDN, CDR2 FVKESK. The CDR3 sequence is 16 residues long. V lost 1 base and J lost 1; bases outside the gene matches: 6. The CDR3 nucleotides read TGTGCCAGCAGCCAAGCGGATACAGGGGTTAACTATGGCTACACCTTC. Translated: CASSQADTGVNYGYTF.

The chain carries TRBV7-2 and TRBJ1-6; TRBD1 aligns across 7 bases. Germline CDR1 is SGHTA and CDR2 is FQGNSA. CDR3 length equals 14 residues. Germline trimming cut 5 bases from V and 8 bases from J; bases unmatched to any gene: 6. The CDR3 protein is CASSQRGQYSPLHF. The CDR3 DNA reads as TGTGCCAGCAGCCAGAGGGGGCAATATTCACCCCTCCACTTT.

The chain recombines TRBV5-1 with TRBJ2-5; 8 positions agree with TRBD1. CDR1 SGHRS and CDR2 YFSETQ come from the germline V gene. The CDR3 covers 13 residues. The V gene end was trimmed by 4 bases and the J gene end by 5 bases; junction bases not matched to a gene: 4. This CDR3 is CASSPTGEETQYF. CDR3 sequence (DNA): TGCGCCAGCAGCCCGACAGGGGAGGAGACCCAGTACTTC.

This sequence joins TRBV30 and TRBJ2-5, with 8 bases matching TRBD2. V gave up 1 base and J gave up 7 bases; unmatched junction bases: 17. This CDR3 region has 17 residues. Per germline, CDR1 GTSNPN and CDR2 SVGIG (reference sequence). This chain's CDR3 is CAWSAMGGGGPLRTQYF. The CDR3 bases are TGTGCCTGGAGTGCAATGGGGGGCGGGGGGCCATTGAGGACCCAGTACTTC.

The V call is TRBV4-3, the J call TRBJ2-7; 7 nucleotides match TRBD1. The germline V gene encodes CDR1 LGHNA and CDR2 YSLEER. The V and J ends lost 0 bases and 0 bases, in that order; junction bases with no gene match: 11. This CDR3 contains 18 residues. The CDR3 coding sequence is TGCGCCAGCAGCCAAGAACTGGTTCAGGGGGTGGGCTCCTACGAGCAGTACTTC. Translation gives CASSQELVQGVGSYEQYF.

This chain uses TRBV10-2 with TRBJ2-5; D possibly corresponds to TRBD2 (5 bases). The CDR3 runs to 15 residues. Looked up from germline, CDR1 is WSHSY and CDR2 is SAAADI. Deletions cut 7 bases from V and 3 bases from J, with 18 bases between. The DNA for the CDR3 is TGCGCCAGCACCCTGCCCCAGACGGGAAAAGAGACCCAGTACTTC. Protein product: CASTLPQTGKETQYF.

This sequence joins TRBV28 and TRBJ1-2, with a weak D call TRBD1 (5 bases). The CDR3 is 13 amino acids. Trimming removed 5 bases at V and 8 bases at J, with 15 bases between. The germline CDR1 and CDR2 sequences are MDHEN and SYDVKM. CDR3 in DNA: TGTGCCAGCAGTCCCGGGACTTACTTAGGCTACACCTTC. This sequence encodes CASSPGTYLGYTF.

The chain has TRBV5-1 and TRBJ2-1; possible D gene TRBD2, 6 bases. Trimming pared 4 bases from V and 7 bases from J, leaving 12 bases between. Germline V gene data show CDR1 as SGHRS and CDR2 as YFSETQ. The CDR3 covers 13 residues. The CDR3 DNA reads TGCGCCAGCAGCCATGGGGGGAGGAATGAGCAGTTCTTC. This translates into CASSHGGRNEQFF.

The chain carries TRBV29-1 and TRBJ2-2, with TRBD2 matching 8 bases. CDR3 length equals 11 residues. Germline values: CDR1 SQVTM, CDR2 ANQGSEA. V trimming: 5 bases; J trimming: 7 bases; junction bases outside the gene matches: 0. CDR3 region: CSVRGGGELFF. DNA of the CDR3: TGCAGCGTTCGGGGGGGCGGGGAGCTGTTTTTT.

V usage is TRBV29-1 and J usage is TRBJ2-1; TRBD1 matches at 10 bases. V dropped 6 bases and J dropped 4; count of bases not matched to a gene: 6. The CDR3 spans 14 residues. Germline CDR1 reads SQVTM; CDR2 reads ANQGSEA. The CDR3 nucleotides read TGCAGCGTCTGGGGGGGACAGGGGTACAATGAGCAGTTCTTC. This translates into CSVWGGQGYNEQFF.

A few counts support this clone. The chain couples TRBV7-9 to TRBJ1-4; 9 nucleotides align to TRBD1. V lost 5 bases and J lost 8; bases outside the gene matches: 9. The CDR3 contains 15 residues. Germline lookup yields CDR1 SEHNR and CDR2 FQNEAQ (reference sequence). The DNA for the CDR3 is TGTGCCAGCAGCCCGGTTGGGACAGGGACGGAAAAACTGTTTTTT. Translation gives CASSPVGTGTEKLFF.

The rearrangement joins TRBV28 to TRBJ1-1, with 7 bases aligning to TRBD1. V was pared by 5 bases and J by 1 base, with 4 bases of the junction left unmatched. The CDR3 runs 14 residues. Germline V CDR1 and CDR2: MDHEN, SYDVKM. CDR3 coding DNA: TGTGCCAGCAGTCCGGGACAGCGGAACACTGAAGCTTTCTTT. It specifies CASSPGQRNTEAFF.

The genes are TRBV18 and TRBJ2-6, with TRBD1 matching over 9 bases. V lost 2 bases to trimming and J lost 0 bases; unmatched junction nucleotides: 5. The CDR3 spans 18 residues. Germline loops: CDR1 KGHSH, CDR2 LQKENI. CDR3: CASSPRGQGNSGANVLTF. The CDR3 DNA reads TGTGCCAGCTCACCAAGGGGACAGGGTAACTCTGGGGCCAACGTCCTGACTTTC.

CDR3 sequence (DNA): TGTGCCAGCAGCGTAGCCCCAGGGGACTCCTACGAGCAGTACTTC. Protein: CASSVAPGDSYEQYF. This chain links TRBV9 with TRBJ2-7; D possibly corresponds to TRBD1 (6 bases). The CDR3 has 15 residues. From germline, CDR1 is SGDLS and CDR2 YYNGEE. Trimming removed 0 bases from V and 0 bases from J, with 10 bases in between. The full variable domain, rest sourced from reference TRBV9 and TRBJ2-7, is DSGVTQTPKHLITATGQRVTLRCSPRSGDLSVYWYQQSLDQGLQFLIQYYNGEERAKGNILERFSAQQFPDLHSELNLSSLELGDSALYFCASSVAPGDSYEQYFGPGTRLTVT.

The rearrangement joins TRBV19 to TRBJ1-1, with TRBD1 as a possible D gene (6 bases). V dropped 6 bases and J dropped 1 base, with 9 bases sitting between them. CDR1 is LNHDA, CDR2 SQIVND, per germline (reference sequence). This CDR3 is 13 amino acids long. The CDR3 protein is CASRPDRNTEAFF. The CDR3 DNA reads TGTGCCAGTAGGCCGGACAGGAACACTGAAGCTTTCTTT.

The V and J genes are TRBV30 and TRBJ2-7, with 7 bases lining up with TRBD1. The V gene's germline CDR1 is GTSNPN and CDR2 SVGIG (reference sequence). This CDR3 region has 12 residues. J lost 3 bases, V lost 5 bases, and 4 bases had no gene match. This CDR3 reads CAWGTAFYEQYF. CDR3 nucleotide sequence: TGTGCCTGGGGGACAGCCTTCTACGAGCAGTACTTC.

The chain couples TRBV7-9 to TRBJ2-4; 7 nucleotides line up with TRBD1. V was pared by 8 bases and J by 5 bases, with 6 bases of the junction left unmatched. The CDR3 length is 13 residues. In germline, CDR1 is SEHNR, CDR2 FQNEAQ (reference sequence). The CDR3 nucleotides read TGTGCCAGCCAAAGGGACAGAGAAAACATTCAGTACTTC. Its protein product is CASQRDRENIQYF.

This clone has more than one count but fewer than ten. The rearrangement uses TRBV29-1 and TRBJ1-1; TRBD1 matches 8 bases. The CDR3 consists of 15 residues. The junction had 9 bases not matched to a gene; V was cut back by 4 bases and J by 2 bases. Germline V gene sequence: CDR1 SQVTM, CDR2 ANQGSEA. The chain's CDR3 is CSVGLGQVRNTEAFF. The CDR3 coding sequence is TGCAGCGTTGGGTTGGGACAGGTCCGAAACACTGAAGCTTTCTTT.

The chain employs TRBV7-2 and TRBJ2-7; 7 bases line up with TRBD1. Germline V CDR1 and CDR2: SGHTA, FQGNSA. J gave up 2 bases and V 5 bases, and 12 bases lay outside the gene matches. The CDR3 consists of 16 residues. CDR3 sequence reads: CASSGGPTGTAYEQYF. The CDR3 DNA sequence: TGTGCCAGCAGCGGAGGACCGACCGGGACAGCCTACGAGCAGTACTTC. The whole variable domain, filled in from reference TRBV7-2 and TRBJ2-7, reads GAGVSQSPSNKVTEKGKDVELRCDPISGHTALYWYRQSLGQGLEFLIYFQGNSAPDKSGLPSDRFSAERTGGSVSTLTIQRTQQEDSAVYLCASSGGPTGTAYEQYFGPGTRLTVT.

The chain is built from TRBV30 and TRBJ2-7; 12 bases are shared with TRBD2. J was trimmed by 5 bases and V by 5 bases; bases with no gene match: 16. The germline V gene has CDR1 GTSNPN and CDR2 SVGIG (reference sequence). This CDR3 contains 17 residues. CDR3 amino acids: CAWLPRRTSGAGHEQYF. The DNA of the CDR3 is TGTGCCTGGCTCCCCCGTAGGACTAGCGGGGCCGGTCACGAGCAGTACTTC. The variable domain in full, with the rest retrieved from reference TRBV30 and TRBJ2-7, is SQTIHQWPATLVQPVGSPLSLECTVEGTSNPNLYWYRQAAGRGLQLLFYSVGIGQISSEVPQNLSASRPQDRQFILSSKKLLLSDSGFYLCAWLPRRTSGAGHEQYFGPGTRLTVT.

The chain combines TRBV19 with TRBJ2-3, with D tentatively TRBD1 (7 bases). Germline V lookup: CDR1 LNHDA, CDR2 SQIVND (reference sequence). The CDR3 sequence is 13 residues long. The V and J ends lost 3 bases and 6 bases respectively, with 10 bases between them. The CDR3 DNA follows: TGTGCCAGTAGTATTGGAGGGGGCGATACGCAGTATTTT. It specifies CASSIGGGDTQYF. Drawing the rest from reference TRBV19 and TRBJ2-3, the complete variable domain is DGGITQSPKYLFRKEGQNVTLSCEQNLNHDAMYWYRQDPGQGLRLIYYSQIVNDFQKGDIAEGYSVSREKKESFPLTVTSAQKNPTAFYLCASSIGGGDTQYFGPGTRLTVL.

This clone turned up a few times. This chain uses TRBV7-3 with TRBJ1-2; possible D gene TRBD1, 5 bases. This CDR3 spans 14 amino acids. Germline values: CDR1 SGHTA, CDR2 FQGTGA. Trimming took off 5 bases at V and 6 bases at J, with 16 bases between the two ends. The CDR3, as DNA: TGTGCCAGCAGCGCCGGGACGTGGGGGGATGGCTACACCTTC. This gives the protein CASSAGTWGDGYTF.

V usage is TRBV6-6 and J usage is TRBJ1-5; TRBD1 agrees at 9 bases. CDR3 size: 16 residues. Germline CDR1 and CDR2: MNHNY and SVGAGI (reference sequence). Trimming took 5 bases from V and 4 from J; bases not matched to a gene: 9. CDR3 sequence: CASSHGAGTGNQPQHF. CDR3 DNA: TGTGCCAGCAGTCACGGGGCCGGGACAGGGAATCAGCCCCAGCATTTT.

The rearrangement uses TRBV9 and TRBJ1-6; D is undetermined. V shed 3 bases and J shed 5 bases, with 6 bases lying between them. Germline V lookup: CDR1 SGDLS, CDR2 YYNGEE. There are 13 residues in the CDR3. The CDR3: CASSETDNSPLHF. Here the CDR3 DNA reads TGTGCCAGCAGCGAAACAGATAATTCACCCCTCCACTTT. Supplemented by reference TRBV9 and TRBJ1-6, the full variable domain reads DSGVTQTPKHLITATGQRVTLRCSPRSGDLSVYWYQQSLDQGLQFLIQYYNGEERAKGNILERFSAQQFPDLHSELNLSSLELGDSALYFCASSETDNSPLHFGNGTRLTVT.

This chain uses TRBV29-1 with TRBJ2-5, with TRBD1 matching 8 bases. V was pared by 2 bases and J by 4 bases, with 3 bases of the junction left unmatched. This CDR3 spans 13 amino acids. Germline V gene data show CDR1 as SQVTM and CDR2 as ANQGSEA. CDR3 region: CSVEQGATETQYF. The CDR3 coding sequence is TGCAGCGTTGAACAGGGGGCTACAGAGACCCAGTACTTC.

This chain uses TRBV19 with TRBJ2-2; tentatively, D is TRBD2 (5 bases). Germline CDR1 LNHDA, CDR2 SQIVND (reference sequence). The V end was cut by 3 bases, the J end by 7 bases, with 9 bases between. This CDR3 is 13 amino acids long. The CDR3 bases are TGTGCCAGTAGTATGAGGGCCGGCGGGGAGCTGTTTTTT. Translated: CASSMRAGGELFF.